What follows describes a single TCR beta chain. The antigen it recognizes is unknown. One base away there is no much larger clone; base qualities are not given. From cysteine to phenylalanine, the CDR3 is 15 amino acids long. The kept DNA is CDR3 alone, 45 bases in frame from the first base. V drops 0 bases and J drops 6 bases, leaving 11 bases in between. Sequences SGHVS (CDR1) and FQNEAQ (CDR2) are obtained from the germline V gene. This sample is part of a study of T-cell reconstitution after alpha-beta-depleted transplantation in children (dated by TCRdb to about 2016). Looking at the study overall: Using TCR repertoire profiling, the study quantitatively followed how T-cell immune reconstitution unfolded in children after TCRalphabeta/CD19-depleted allogeneic hematopoietic cell transplantation.

The receptor library was made with PCR. Sequencer: Illumina HiSeq 2500. TCR libraries were prepared with molecular barcoding, using unique molecular identifiers to normalize TCRbeta repertoire quantification. TCRdb cleaned the public reads at Q25 with fastp, built clones with MiXCR and kept in-frame beta chains. Each CDR3 protein gets just one entry, which takes the most common genes and DNA from the rows behind it. Recorded for this sample are about half a million distinct CDR3 sequences; 12% of them occurred a single time. The top ten clones comprise roughly 5.4% of the sample. The source was PBMCs from the stem cell graft donor, collected from the stem cell graft. Recombination linked TRBV7-8 to TRBJ2-2, with the D call perhaps TRBD1 or TRBD2, each one matching 5 bases. This receptor was taken from a human donor who donated a stem cell graft to a child with combined immunodeficiency. The CDR3 protein sequence reads: CASSLALWDPGELFF. The DNA sequence is as follows: TGTGCCAGCAGCTTAGCGCTCTGGGACCCCGGGGAGCTGTTTTTT.